This TCR beta chain was identified in a study of Ad26.COV2.S vaccination and SARS-CoV-2 variants (dated by TCRdb to about 2021). About the investigation overall: Vaccine-arm donors were drawn from COV1001, a multicentre, randomized, double-blind, placebo-controlled phase I-IIa trial of Ad26.COV2.S in healthy adults. Ad26.COV2.S was administered intramuscularly at 5 x 10^10 or 1 x 10^11 viral particles, either as a single shot or as two shots given 56 days apart. TCRbeta repertoire sequencing served as the tool for gauging how specific and how broad the SARS-CoV-2-reactive T cell receptors were following Ad26.COV2.S vaccination. Trial participants were randomized into five groups of five, in which low-dose or high-dose Ad26.COV2.S was given once or twice, or placebo was given on both occasions. The TCR-sequenced set comprised approximately 30 samples: some 20 Ad26.COV2.S vaccine recipients, 5 placebo recipients and 8 SARS-CoV-2 convalescent individuals. Investigators remained blinded to trial group allocation during experiments and outcome assessment. Here is what the overall study found, with its caveats: The authors noted that total T cell responses may have been underestimated by the TCR breadth and depth analyses. Comparable non-spike TCR breadth was observed between vaccine and placebo recipients, consistent with only spike being contained in the vaccine. Substantial breadth of spike-specific CD8+ and CD4+ T cell responses was reported after vaccination. The study lacked the statistical power to compare responses across vaccine doses or regimens. Spike-specific TCR breadth was higher in Ad26.COV2.S recipients than in placebo recipients (P = 0.0014).

The intended sense of this specimen's treatment or condition label: 15 to 20 received Ad26.COV2.S at low or high dose, single or two shots; roughly 5 received placebo; per-sample allocation not given. Repertoires of vaccine and placebo recipients were sequenced from samples taken on day 63 after the first injection. Cohort 1b enrolled around 24 adults aged 18-55 years at a single site in Boston, USA, between 29 July and 7 August 2020. As a vaccine, Ad26.COV2.S was a replication-incompetent adenovirus type 26 vector that expressed a prefusion-stabilized SARS-CoV-2 spike protein derived from the original Wuhan strain. About this clone: Which antigen it targets is not known. No base qualities exist here, and no much larger clone lies one base off it.

Deletion took 6 bases off V and 4 bases off J, with a span of 13 bases between the germline ends. Its CDR3 holds 13 amino acids, cysteine through phenylalanine. Only the CDR3 region is kept as DNA, spanning 39 bases read in frame from base 1. According to the germline V gene (reference sequence), CDR1 reads LNHDA and CDR2 reads SQIVND. The immunoSEQ Assay was used to sequence TCRbeta CDR3 regions. After extraction, genomic DNA underwent amplification by bias-controlled multiplex PCR, followed by high-throughput sequencing. The original methods were these. To quantify the absolute abundance of every unique TCRbeta CDR3 region, sequences were collapsed and filtered. T cell fraction was estimated by normalizing TCRbeta template counts to usable DNA, with usable DNA measured through amplification of reference genes found in all nucleated cells. Repertoire TCRs were annotated as SARS-CoV-2-specific when V gene, CDR3 amino acid sequence and J gene were exactly matched to a known reactive TCR set. The reference SARS-CoV-2 TCR set was obtained from MIRA and was filtered for enrichment in COVID-19-positive ImmuneCODE repertoires, whereby public or cross-reactive TCRs were removed. Using the MIRA antigens, annotated TCRs were further analysed by specific ORF or by position within an ORF. Breadth was defined as the number of annotated unique rearrangements divided by the total number of unique productive rearrangements, and depth was defined as the summed frequency of the annotated unique rearrangements. Two-sided Wilcoxon rank-sum tests were used to compare TCR breadth between groups. What TCRdb holds here is the immuneACCESS table cut down to in-frame rearrangements. Part of the clones is not present; checked against another copy, under half of the missing clones reflect an unresolved V gene, and the others are unexplained. That table furnishes V, J and clone size, whereas the DNA furnished D and trimming. This sample comprises about 440,000 clones, 90% of them detected only once. Of the sample, roughly 4.3% is held by the ten largest clones.

The sample consisted of peripheral blood, taken in a trial of Ad26.COV2.S vaccine versus placebo. The sequence was obtained from a person between 18 and 59 years old who received the Ad26.COV2.S COVID-19 vaccine or a placebo. The chain employs TRBV19 and TRBJ2-7; the D gene is perhaps TRBD1 or TRBD2, as each covers 5 bases. The CDR3 corresponds to CASSPGTAYEQYF. The DNA is TGTGCCAGTAGCCCCGGGACGGCTTACGAGCAGTACTTC.